The 8 T cell receptor beta chains below come from one sample, sequenced in a study of blood T cell repertoires in COVID-19. Profiling relied on immunoSEQ multiplex PCR, and the TCRdb table lists in-frame clones only, not all of them. This table has roughly 260,000 clones, about nine tenths appearing once. The specimen sequenced was PBMCs or T cells enriched from blood (not recorded which). These receptor sequences come from a woman aged 18-29 years who had recovered from COVID-19.

CDR3 DNA sequence: TGTGCCAGCAGTTTATCGGGGCGCGGCTACACCTTC. Translating gives CASSLSGRGYTF. The chain combines TRBV27 with TRBJ1-2, with a possible D match to TRBD1 (5 bases). This CDR3 spans 12 amino acids. V was pared by 0 bases and J by 8 bases, with 7 bases between. Looked up from germline, CDR1 is MNHEY and CDR2 is SMNVEV (reference sequence).

The chain has TRBV3-1 (or the pseudogene TRBV3-2) and TRBJ2-5; TRBD2 aligns across 8 bases. In germline, CDR1 is LGHDT, CDR2 YNNKEL (reference sequence). V lost 2 bases and J lost 2; bases outside the gene matches: 1. This CDR3 contains 14 residues. CDR3 protein: CASSQTGGQETQYF. DNA of the CDR3: TGTGCCAGCAGCCAAACGGGGGGGCAAGAGACCCAGTACTTC.

This clone was recorded a few times. The J gene is TRBJ1-2, the V gene TRBV10-3; 8 bases agree with TRBD1. Germline loops: CDR1 ENHRY, CDR2 SYGVKD. J gave up 6 bases and V 6 bases, and 6 bases lay outside the gene matches. CDR3 size: 13 residues. CDR3 protein: CAIRLTGDDGYTF. CDR3 DNA: TGTGCCATCAGATTGACAGGGGACGATGGCTACACCTTC.

The chain recombines TRBV15 with TRBJ2-7; tentative D call: TRBD1 (6 bases). Germline V gene data show CDR1 as LNHNV and CDR2 as YYDKDF (reference sequence). Trimming pared 0 bases from V and 9 bases from J, leaving 18 bases between. This CDR3 comprises 15 residues. CDR3 bases: TGTGCCACCAGCAGAGATCAGGGGACCAGCTGGGGGCAGTACTTC. As protein: CATSRDQGTSWGQYF.

The V call is TRBV11-3, the J call TRBJ1-3; D is undetermined. The V end was cut by 5 bases, the J end by 0 bases, with 11 bases between. There are 15 residues in the CDR3. In germline, CDR1 is SGHNT, CDR2 YENEEA. The CDR3 is CASSTDGFSGNTIYF. As DNA, the CDR3 is TGTGCCAGCAGCACAGACGGCTTCTCTGGAAACACCATATATTTT. The full variable domain, in which reference TRBV11-3 and TRBJ1-3 provide the parts outside the CDR3, is EAGVVQSPRYKIIEKKQPVAFWCNPISGHNTLYWYLQNLGQGPELLIRYENEEAVDDSQLPKDRFSAERLKGVDSTLKIQPAELGDSAVYLCASSTDGFSGNTIYFGEGSWLTVV.

Only one count was recorded for this clone. The chain uses TRBV10-3 and TRBJ1-2; D remains unclear. The V and J ends lost 8 bases and 6 bases respectively, with 16 bases between them. This CDR3 contains 13 residues. Germline CDR1 and CDR2: ENHRY and SYGVKD. This CDR3 reads CAIARKRGHGYTF. The CDR3 nucleotides are TGTGCCATCGCCAGAAAGCGAGGTCATGGCTACACCTTC.

This clone was picked up one time. The chain recombines TRBV9 with TRBJ2-1; tentatively, D is TRBD2 (5 bases). The V and J ends lost 3 bases and 6 bases respectively, with 19 bases between them. CDR3 size: 16 residues. Germline lookup yields CDR1 SGDLS and CDR2 YYNGEE. Here the CDR3 DNA reads TGTGCCAGCAGCGCGTCGCGGGCTAGTAAATTCAATGAGCAGTTCTTC. Amino acids: CASSASRASKFNEQFF. Variable domain in full (rest from reference TRBV9 and TRBJ2-1): DSGVTQTPKHLITATGQRVTLRCSPRSGDLSVYWYQQSLDQGLQFLIQYYNGEERAKGNILERFSAQQFPDLHSELNLSSLELGDSALYFCASSASRASKFNEQFFGPGTRLTVL.

This clone appeared once. The chain couples TRBV11-2 to TRBJ2-3, with D unclear. Germline V gene sequence: CDR1 SGHAT, CDR2 FQNNGV. The CDR3 contains 15 residues. The germline V and J ends were trimmed by 0 bases and 3 bases, with 10 bases remaining between them. The CDR3 DNA reads TGTGCCAGCAGCTTAGAATTCCAGATGACAGATACGCAGTATTTT. Amino acids: CASSLEFQMTDTQYF.